The 32 T cell receptor beta chains reported below all come from one sample, sequenced in a study of cytomegalovirus exposure and HLA in healthy donors. Use of 60 Vbeta and 13 Jbeta primers characterized the PCR. TCRdb keeps only in-frame clones here, not all; method: immunoSEQ multiplex PCR. The repertoire has tens of thousands of clones, roughly a tenth of them found once; the top ten carry roughly 22%. The sample comprised PBMCs. These receptors all come from a man aged 55 to 70 in good health and CMV-seropositive.

The chain employs TRBV25-1 and TRBJ2-1, with TRBD2 identical over 8 bases. J gave up 8 bases and V 1 base, and 10 bases lay outside the gene matches. Germline V lookup: CDR1 MGHDK, CDR2 SYGVNS. CDR3 size: 16 residues. The CDR3 loop is CASSESVAGRVHEQFF. The CDR3 bases are TGTGCCAGCAGTGAATCGGTAGCGGGGAGGGTACATGAGCAGTTCTTC.

This clone was counted between two and nine times. J is TRBJ2-6 and V is TRBV6-1, with 11 bases that match TRBD2. Germline V lookup: CDR1 MNHNS, CDR2 SASEGT. The ends lost 4 bases at V and 0 bases at J; junction bases unmatched: 5. The CDR3 loop spans 18 amino acids. The CDR3 DNA reads TGTGCCAGCAGTGTAGCGGGAGGGATAAGCTCTGGGGCCAACGTCCTGACTTTC. This encodes CASSVAGGISSGANVLTF.

The chain has TRBV5-1 and TRBJ2-7; 7 nucleotides line up with TRBD1. There are 14 residues in the CDR3. Trimming cost V 7 bases and J 0 bases; bases outside gene matches: 7. Germline CDR1 and CDR2: SGHRS and YFSETQ. CDR3 DNA: TGCGCCAGCTCTGGACAGGTGAGCTCCTACGAGCAGTACTTC. Translating it yields CASSGQVSSYEQYF.

The J gene is TRBJ2-5, the V gene TRBV6-1, with 8 bases aligning to TRBD1. The CDR3 totals 16 residues. CDR1 MNHNS and CDR2 SASEGT come from the germline V gene. The J segment lost 5 bases and the V segment lost 1 base, leaving 9 bases of the junction unmatched. CDR3 amino acids: CASSEVVGRGLETQYF. The CDR3 DNA is TGTGCCAGCAGTGAAGTAGTAGGCAGGGGGCTGGAGACCCAGTACTTC.

This clone showed up just once. The chain uses TRBV10-3 and TRBJ2-3, with D tentatively TRBD2 (5 bases). The V gene's germline CDR1 is ENHRY and CDR2 SYGVKD. The V and J ends lost 5 bases and 1 base respectively, with 13 bases between them. CDR3 length: 15 residues. CDR3 sequence reads: CAISSSGLGTDTQYF. Here the CDR3 DNA reads TGTGCCATCAGTTCATCAGGACTGGGCACAGATACGCAGTATTTT.

For the CDR3, the DNA is TGTGCCAGCAGCCCGTTAGGGACAGCCACCGGGGAGCTGTTTTTT. Encoded protein: CASSPLGTATGELFF. J is TRBJ2-2 and V is TRBV11-2; 7 nucleotides line up with TRBD1. V was pared by 5 bases and J by 4 bases, with 7 bases of the junction left unmatched. The CDR3 is 15 residues long. The germline gives CDR1 SGHAT, CDR2 FQNNGV.

This clone has more than one count but fewer than ten. The chain is built from TRBV28 and TRBJ1-2; TRBD1 is a possible D gene (5 bases). This CDR3 contains 13 residues. The V end lost 6 bases, the J end lost 4 bases, and 12 bases lay between the germline ends. Looked up from germline, CDR1 is MDHEN and CDR2 is SYDVKM. CDR3: CASSLTDSYGYTF. Written as DNA, the CDR3 is TGTGCCAGCAGCTTAACCGACAGCTATGGCTACACCTTC.

The V gene is TRBV19, the J gene TRBJ1-2, with D possibly matching TRBD1 (5 bases). Germline CDR1 reads LNHDA; CDR2 reads SQIVND (reference sequence). V shed 2 bases and J shed 5 bases, with 9 bases lying between them. CDR3 length: 13 residues. This CDR3 reads CASSIKGNYGYTF. The CDR3 nucleotides read TGTGCCAGTAGTATAAAGGGGAATTATGGCTACACCTTC.

The V gene is TRBV5-1, the J gene TRBJ1-4, with 7 bases lining up with TRBD1. The CDR3 covers 15 residues. With 4 bases clipped from V and 3 bases from J, the junction kept 6 bases outside the gene matches. Germline V lookup: CDR1 SGHRS, CDR2 YFSETQ. CDR3 sequence reads: CASSGQGVANEKLFF. The CDR3 region has the DNA TGCGCCAGCAGCGGCCAGGGGGTCGCTAATGAAAAACTGTTTTTT.

The V gene is TRBV27, the J gene TRBJ2-3; D is perhaps TRBD2 (5 bases). V was clipped by 2 bases and J by 2 bases, with 8 bases between them. Per the germline V gene, CDR1 is MNHEY and CDR2 is SMNVEV (reference sequence). The CDR3 is made up of 14 amino acids. CDR3 amino acids: CASSLAGTTDTQYF. CDR3 coding DNA: TGTGCCAGCAGTTTAGCGGGTACCACAGATACGCAGTATTTT.

This clone was counted between two and nine times. This chain joins TRBV19 and TRBJ1-1; no clear D. The CDR3 runs 15 residues. Trimming removed 1 base from V and 2 bases from J, with 11 bases in between. Per the germline V gene, CDR1 is LNHDA and CDR2 is SQIVND (reference sequence). This CDR3 reads CASSIGNRANTEAFF. The CDR3 region has the DNA TGTGCCAGTAGTATAGGCAACAGAGCTAACACTGAAGCTTTCTTT.

This sequence joins TRBV6-1 and TRBJ2-7, with D possibly matching TRBD2 (6 bases). Germline V CDR1 and CDR2: MNHNS, SASEGT. V shed 5 bases and J shed 4 bases, with 15 bases lying between them. This CDR3 is built from 14 residues. CDR3 DNA sequence: TGTGCCAGCAGTCCTAGGGGACTCAATTACGAGCAGTACTTC. Protein sequence: CASSPRGLNYEQYF.

The genes are TRBV2 and TRBJ1-2; the D is unclear. This CDR3 contains 12 residues. The germline CDR1 and CDR2 sequences are SNHLY and FYNNEI. V lost 4 bases, J lost 4 bases, and 7 bases lay in between. This CDR3 is CASSAGFYGYTF. CDR3 bases: TGTGCCAGCAGTGCCGGGTTCTATGGCTACACCTTC.

This clone was counted many times. The V and J genes are TRBV7-9 and TRBJ2-7, with 11 bases aligning to TRBD2. The CDR3 is 16 amino acids. V was clipped by 3 bases and J by 1 base; unmatched bases: 5. Germline lookup yields CDR1 SEHNR and CDR2 FQNEAQ (reference sequence). The DNA of the CDR3 is TGTGCCAGCAGCTTGGGGGGGACTAGCGGATCCTACGAGCAGTACTTC. Translation gives CASSLGGTSGSYEQYF.

This clone was found a few times. The rearrangement joins TRBV5-4 to TRBJ1-5; 7 bases map to TRBD1. The J segment lost 4 bases and the V segment lost 0 bases, leaving 10 bases of the junction unmatched. Per the germline V gene, CDR1 is SGHNT and CDR2 is YYREEE (reference sequence). The CDR3 has 17 amino acids. The chain's CDR3 is CASSLVPRDRVNQPQHF. The CDR3 bases are TGTGCCAGCAGCTTGGTCCCACGGGACAGAGTAAATCAGCCCCAGCATTTT.

The chain is built from TRBV19 and TRBJ1-1; 7 bases line up with TRBD1. Per the germline V gene, CDR1 is LNHDA and CDR2 is SQIVND (reference sequence). The CDR3 is 15 residues long. Trimming cost V 5 bases and J 2 bases; bases outside gene matches: 8. Here the CDR3 DNA reads TGTGCCAGTAGTTTAACCGGGACAGCTAACACTGAAGCTTTCTTT. Translation: CASSLTGTANTEAFF.

This clone was recorded a few times. This same CDR3 is encoded by further DNA sequences in the sample. The CDR3 reads CASSLGAGGQETQYF. CDR3 DNA: TGTGCCAGCAGCTTGGGGGCGGGGGGGCAGGAGACCCAGTACTTC. This chain connects TRBV7-3 to TRBJ2-5; 9 nucleotides match TRBD2. The CDR3 is 15 residues long. The V segment lost 3 bases and the J segment 5 bases; nucleotides outside the gene matches: 7. Germline V CDR1 and CDR2: SGHTA, FQGTGA.

This clone was counted only a few times. V usage is TRBV28 and J usage is TRBJ2-2, with 12 positions matching TRBD2. This CDR3 is 20 amino acids long. V lost 5 bases and J lost 4; bases outside the gene matches: 17. Germline V gives CDR1 MDHEN, CDR2 SYDVKM. The CDR3 sequence: CASSLLGLAGPKSGTGELFF. In DNA form, the CDR3 reads TGTGCCAGCAGTCTCCTTGGACTAGCGGGACCCAAGTCGGGCACCGGGGAGCTGTTTTTT.

This clone was recorded a few times. The chain has TRBV30 and TRBJ2-2; no definite D call. Per germline, CDR1 GTSNPN and CDR2 SVGIG (reference sequence). The V gene lost 2 bases and the J gene lost 4 bases, with 8 bases spanning the gap. The CDR3 runs 13 residues. The CDR3 nucleotides are TGTGCCTGGAGTTGGCAAGTCACCGGGGAGCTGTTTTTT. This translates into CAWSWQVTGELFF. Variable domain in full (rest from reference TRBV30 and TRBJ2-2): SQTIHQWPATLVQPVGSPLSLECTVEGTSNPNLYWYRQAAGRGLQLLFYSVGIGQISSEVPQNLSASRPQDRQFILSSKKLLLSDSGFYLCAWSWQVTGELFFGEGSRLTVL.

The chain uses TRBV10-2 and TRBJ1-4; D gene ambiguous. The germline V gene has CDR1 WSHSY and CDR2 SAAADI. The CDR3 spans 13 residues. V gave up 6 bases and J gave up 6 bases, with 11 bases separating them. CDR3 in DNA: TGCGCCAGCAGAGCATCAGGCGATGAAAAACTGTTTTTT. Residues: CASRASGDEKLFF.

This clone was detected only a few times. The chain carries TRBV28 and TRBJ2-5, with 7 nucleotides matching TRBD2. Germline V gene lookup returns CDR1 MDHEN and CDR2 SYDVKM. The CDR3 is made up of 14 amino acids. The junction had 10 bases not matched to a gene; V was cut back by 7 bases and J by 5 bases. The CDR3 DNA reads TGTGCCAGCACCTCCAGCGGGATTGGGGAGACCCAGTACTTC. Translating it yields CASTSSGIGETQYF.

This clone was observed a few times. The chain has TRBV18 and TRBJ2-2, with D perhaps TRBD2 (7 bases). Germline V lookup: CDR1 KGHSH, CDR2 LQKENI. This CDR3 contains 17 residues. The V end lost 2 bases, the J end lost 0 bases, and 13 bases lay between the germline ends. The CDR3 DNA reads as TGTGCCAGCTCACCAGAGGACGGGGGGCCGAACACCGGGGAGCTGTTTTTT. The encoded protein is CASSPEDGGPNTGELFF. Full variable domain (remainder filled in from reference TRBV18 and TRBJ2-2): NAGVMQNPRHLVRRRGQEARLRCSPMKGHSHVYWYRQLPEEGLKFMVYLQKENIIDESGMPKERFSAEFPKEGPSILRIQQVVRGDSAAYFCASSPEDGGPNTGELFFGEGSRLTVL.

The rearrangement joins TRBV2 to TRBJ2-7, with 9 bases that match TRBD1. V lost 6 bases to trimming and J lost 6 bases; unmatched junction nucleotides: 18. This CDR3 has 17 amino acids. In germline, CDR1 is SNHLY, CDR2 FYNNEI. Written as DNA, the CDR3 is TGTGCCAGCAGGGATCCGGGACAGGGCTTCGCCGGGGCCGAGCAGTACTTC. This sequence encodes CASRDPGQGFAGAEQYF.

This clone was picked up a small number of times. The rearrangement joins TRBV28 to TRBJ2-7; 8 nucleotides agree with TRBD1. CDR1 is MDHEN and CDR2 is SYDVKM in the germline V gene. V shed 8 bases and J 1 base; nucleotides not matched to a gene: 7. The CDR3 is 14 amino acids. CDR3 in amino acids: CASAGGSRSYEQYV. CDR3 nucleotides: TGTGCCAGCGCAGGGGGCTCCCGGTCCTACGAGCAGTACGTC.

This chain uses TRBV6-6 with TRBJ1-1; D gene unclear. Trimming took off 2 bases at V and 2 bases at J, with 6 bases between the two ends. In germline, CDR1 is MNHNY, CDR2 SVGAGI (reference sequence). The CDR3 totals 13 residues. CDR3 nucleotides: TGTGCCAGCAGTTACGGCCAAAACACTGAAGCTTTCTTT. Amino acid sequence: CASSYGQNTEAFF.

The chain employs TRBV7-9 and TRBJ1-2; 7 bases agree with TRBD1. V dropped 5 bases and J dropped 4; count of bases not matched to a gene: 16. The CDR3 covers 17 residues. Germline values: CDR1 SEHNR, CDR2 FQNEAQ (reference sequence). The CDR3 loop reads CASSPTGPAAPLYGYTF. DNA of the CDR3: TGTGCCAGCAGCCCGACAGGGCCCGCCGCCCCTCTCTATGGCTACACCTTC.

This clone was seen a few times. The chain is built from TRBV6-1 and TRBJ2-7; 7 bases agree with TRBD1. This CDR3 region has 16 residues. CDR1 is MNHNS, CDR2 SASEGT, per germline. Unmatched junction bases numbered 10, after V lost 3 bases and J lost 2 bases. The CDR3 DNA is TGTGCCAGCAGTGATCTTCGAACAGGGGAAGCCTACGAGCAGTACTTC. This codes for CASSDLRTGEAYEQYF.

The CDR3 loop reads CASRPGTVYEQYF. The DNA of the CDR3 is TGTGCCAGCAGACCCGGGACAGTCTACGAGCAGTACTTC. The rearrangement joins TRBV6-5 to TRBJ2-7; 7 positions agree with TRBD1. The CDR3 is 13 residues long. From germline, CDR1 is MNHEY and CDR2 SVGAGI. V lost 6 bases to trimming and J lost 3 bases; unmatched junction nucleotides: 5.

In this sample, this clone turned up a few times. V is TRBV5-1 and J is TRBJ2-2; TRBD2 is a possible D gene (6 bases). There are 15 residues in the CDR3. Germline V gives CDR1 SGHRS, CDR2 YFSETQ. With 4 bases removed from V and 1 base from J, the gap between germline ends came to 11 bases. CDR3 region: CASSIDSGNTGELFF. The CDR3 DNA reads as TGCGCCAGCAGCATAGATAGCGGGAACACCGGGGAGCTGTTTTTT.

Here the CDR3 reads CASSASGTSLNTGELFF. The CDR3 nucleotides are TGCGCCAGCAGCGCCTCCGGGACTAGCTTGAACACCGGGGAGCTGTTTTTT. The chain links TRBV5-1 to TRBJ2-2, with 9 bases lining up with TRBD2. The trim removed 4 bases at V and 1 base at J, leaving 8 bases unmatched. The CDR3 is 17 amino acids. Germline CDR1 SGHRS, CDR2 YFSETQ.

V gene TRBV7-9 combines with J gene TRBJ2-1, with D perhaps TRBD1 (6 bases). The CDR3 is made up of 15 amino acids. CDR1 is SEHNR, CDR2 FQNEAQ, per germline (reference sequence). Trimming removed 5 bases from V and 2 bases from J, with 13 bases in between. This chain's CDR3 is CASSQARTAYNEQFF. The CDR3 nucleotides read TGTGCCAGCAGCCAAGCTAGGACAGCCTACAATGAGCAGTTCTTC.

This chain joins TRBV4-1 and TRBJ2-5, with TRBD1 matching over 9 bases. The closer fit of TRBJ2-7 to the DNA end suggests the J call may be wrong. CDR1 and CDR2 from the germline V gene are MGHRA and YSYEKL. The CDR3 extends over 16 amino acids. The CDR3: CASSQELDRGYYEQYF. CDR3 nucleotides: TGCGCCAGCAGCCAAGAATTGGACAGGGGTTACTACGAGCAGTACTTC.